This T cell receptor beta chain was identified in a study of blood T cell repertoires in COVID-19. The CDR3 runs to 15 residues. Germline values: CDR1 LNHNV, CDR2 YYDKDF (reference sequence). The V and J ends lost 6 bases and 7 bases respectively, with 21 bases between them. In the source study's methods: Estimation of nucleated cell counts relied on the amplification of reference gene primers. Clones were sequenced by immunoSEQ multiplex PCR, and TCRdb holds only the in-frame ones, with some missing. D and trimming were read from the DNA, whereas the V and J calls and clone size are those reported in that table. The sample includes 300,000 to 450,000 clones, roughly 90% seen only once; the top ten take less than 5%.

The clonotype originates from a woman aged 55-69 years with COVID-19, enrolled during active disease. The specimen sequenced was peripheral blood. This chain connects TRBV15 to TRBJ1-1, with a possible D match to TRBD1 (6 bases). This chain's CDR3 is CATRQTLQGSGEAFF. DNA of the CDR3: TGTGCCACCAGACAGACTTTACAGGGCTCGGGTGAAGCTTTCTTT.